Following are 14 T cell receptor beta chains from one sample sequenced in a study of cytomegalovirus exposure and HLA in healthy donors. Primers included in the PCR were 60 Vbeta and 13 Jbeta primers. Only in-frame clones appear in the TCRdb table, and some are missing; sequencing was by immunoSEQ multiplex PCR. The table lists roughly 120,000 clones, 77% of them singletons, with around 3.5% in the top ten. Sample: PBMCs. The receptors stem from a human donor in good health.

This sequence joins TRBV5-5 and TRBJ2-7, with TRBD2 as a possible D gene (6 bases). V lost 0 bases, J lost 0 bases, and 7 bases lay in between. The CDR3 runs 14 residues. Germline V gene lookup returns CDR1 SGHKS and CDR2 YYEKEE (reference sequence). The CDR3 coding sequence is TGTGCCAGCAGCTTGGCGGGGGTCTCCTACGAGCAGTACTTC. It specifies CASSLAGVSYEQYF.

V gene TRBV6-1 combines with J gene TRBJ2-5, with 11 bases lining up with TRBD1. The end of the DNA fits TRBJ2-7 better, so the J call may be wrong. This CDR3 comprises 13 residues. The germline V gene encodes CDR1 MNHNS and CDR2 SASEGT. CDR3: CASSGTGGREQYF. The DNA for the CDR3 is TGTGCCAGCAGTGGGACAGGGGGCCGCGAGCAGTACTTC.

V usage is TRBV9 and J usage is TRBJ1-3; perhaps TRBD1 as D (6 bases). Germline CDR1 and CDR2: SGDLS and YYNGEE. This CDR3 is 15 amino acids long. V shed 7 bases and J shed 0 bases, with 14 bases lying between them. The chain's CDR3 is CASGPTGSSGNTIYF. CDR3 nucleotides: TGTGCCAGCGGACCTACAGGGAGCTCTGGAAACACCATATATTTT.

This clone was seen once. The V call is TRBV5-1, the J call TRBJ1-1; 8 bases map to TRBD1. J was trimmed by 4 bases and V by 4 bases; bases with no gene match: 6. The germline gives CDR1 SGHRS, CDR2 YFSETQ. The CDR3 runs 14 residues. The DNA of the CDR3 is TGCGCCAGCAGCGCAAGGACAGGGAGCACTGAAGCTTTCTTT. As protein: CASSARTGSTEAFF.

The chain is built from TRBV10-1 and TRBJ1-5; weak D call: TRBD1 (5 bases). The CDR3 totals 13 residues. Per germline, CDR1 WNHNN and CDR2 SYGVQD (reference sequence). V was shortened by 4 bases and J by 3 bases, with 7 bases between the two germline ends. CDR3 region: CASSARDNQPQHF. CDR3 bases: TGCGCCAGCAGTGCCAGGGACAATCAGCCCCAGCATTTT.

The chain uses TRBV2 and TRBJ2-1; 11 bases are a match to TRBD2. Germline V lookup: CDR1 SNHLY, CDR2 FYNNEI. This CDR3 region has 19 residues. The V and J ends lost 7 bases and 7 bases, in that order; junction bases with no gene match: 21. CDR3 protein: CASIRIPPSLAGGGNEQFF. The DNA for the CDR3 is TGTGCCAGCATCCGAATCCCTCCTTCTCTAGCGGGAGGTGGAAATGAGCAGTTCTTC.

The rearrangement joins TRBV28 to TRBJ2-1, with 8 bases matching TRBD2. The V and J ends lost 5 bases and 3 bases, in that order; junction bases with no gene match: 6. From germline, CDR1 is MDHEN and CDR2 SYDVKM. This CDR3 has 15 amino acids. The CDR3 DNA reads TGTGCCAGCAGTCCCGTAGCGGGATTCTACAATGAGCAGTTCTTC. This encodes CASSPVAGFYNEQFF.

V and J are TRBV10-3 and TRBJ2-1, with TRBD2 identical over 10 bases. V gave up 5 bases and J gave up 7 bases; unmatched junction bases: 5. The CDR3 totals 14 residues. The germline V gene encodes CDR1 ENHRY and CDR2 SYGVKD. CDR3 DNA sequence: TGTGCCATCAGTCAACTAGCGGGGTCTAATGAGCAGTTCTTC. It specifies CAISQLAGSNEQFF.

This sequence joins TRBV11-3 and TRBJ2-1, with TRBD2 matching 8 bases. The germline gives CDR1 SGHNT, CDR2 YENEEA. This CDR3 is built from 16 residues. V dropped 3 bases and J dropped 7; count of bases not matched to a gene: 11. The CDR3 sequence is CASSLQSAGGGNEQFF. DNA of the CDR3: TGTGCCAGCAGCTTGCAATCGGCGGGAGGTGGGAATGAGCAGTTCTTC.

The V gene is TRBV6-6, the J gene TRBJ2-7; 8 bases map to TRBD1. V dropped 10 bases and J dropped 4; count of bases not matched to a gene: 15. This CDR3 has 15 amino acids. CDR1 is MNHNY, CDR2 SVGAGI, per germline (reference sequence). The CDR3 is CATKGQGISGYEQYF. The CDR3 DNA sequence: TGTGCCACCAAAGGACAGGGCATAAGTGGATACGAGCAGTACTTC.

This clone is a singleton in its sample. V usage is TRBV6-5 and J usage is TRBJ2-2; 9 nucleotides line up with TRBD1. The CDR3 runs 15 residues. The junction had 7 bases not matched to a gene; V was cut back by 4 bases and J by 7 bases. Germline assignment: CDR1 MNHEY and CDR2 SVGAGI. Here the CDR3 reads CASSWKDRGNGELFF. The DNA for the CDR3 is TGTGCCAGCAGTTGGAAGGACAGGGGAAACGGGGAGCTGTTTTTT.

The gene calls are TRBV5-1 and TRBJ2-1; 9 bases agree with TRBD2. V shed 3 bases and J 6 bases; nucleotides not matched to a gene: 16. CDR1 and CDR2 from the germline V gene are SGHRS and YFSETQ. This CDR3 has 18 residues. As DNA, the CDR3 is TGCGCCAGCAGCTCCACCCCGCCCGCGGGAGGGCCCGGCAATGAGCAGTTCTTC. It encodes CASSSTPPAGGPGNEQFF. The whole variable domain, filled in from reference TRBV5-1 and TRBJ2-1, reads KAGVTQTPRYLIKTRGQQVTLSCSPISGHRSVSWYQQTPGQGLQFLFEYFSETQRNKGNFPGRFSGRQFSNSRSEMNVSTLELGDSALYLCASSSTPPAGGPGNEQFFGPGTRLTVL.

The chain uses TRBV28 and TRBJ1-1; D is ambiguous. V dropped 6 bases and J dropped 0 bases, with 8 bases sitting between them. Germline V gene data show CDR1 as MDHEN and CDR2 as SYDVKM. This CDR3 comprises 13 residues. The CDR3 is CASSPHLNTEAFF. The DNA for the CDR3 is TGTGCCAGCAGCCCACACCTGAACACTGAAGCTTTCTTT.

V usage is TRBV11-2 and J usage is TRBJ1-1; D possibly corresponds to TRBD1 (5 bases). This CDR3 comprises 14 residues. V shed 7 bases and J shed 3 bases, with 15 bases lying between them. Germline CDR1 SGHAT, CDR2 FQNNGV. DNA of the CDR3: TGTGCCAGCACCTACACGGACACCCACACTGAAGCTTTCTTT. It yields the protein CASTYTDTHTEAFF.